Listed below are T cell receptor beta chains from one sample, sequenced in a study of blood T cell repertoires in COVID-19. TCRdb's copy holds only in-frame clones and misses some; the assay was immunoSEQ multiplex PCR. The table includes about 270,000 clones, 83% detected once. The sequenced sample was peripheral blood. These receptors were obtained from a man aged 80 or over with acute or convalescent COVID-19. CDR3s include the opening cysteine and the closing phenylalanine or tryptophan. D genes are given only for firm matches. Only part of the rows carry a size: once, few, many, or a class if the clone is expanded.

V	D	size	J	DNA	CDR3
TRBV18	.	.	TRBJ2-3	TGTGCCAGCTCACCACCCGTTTGGACTCCTACAGATACGCAGTATTTT	CASSPPVWTPTDTQYF
TRBV18	.	.	TRBJ2-3	TGTGCCAGCTCACCCAACAGGGACCCGGGAAGCACAGATACGCAGTATTTT	CASSPNRDPGSTDTQYF
TRBV6-5	.	.	TRBJ2-7	TGTGCCAGCAGGTCAGGAGGGGACGAGCAGTACTTC	CASRSGGDEQYF
TRBV11-2	.	.	TRBJ2-7	TGTGCCAGCAGCTTCGGGATTGACGAGCAGTACTTC	CASSFGIDEQYF
TRBV27	TRBD1	.	TRBJ1-5	TGTGCCAGCAGCCCCGGGACAGGGGGCAATCAGCCCCAGCATTTT	CASSPGTGGNQPQHF
TRBV24-1	TRBD1	.	TRBJ1-2	TGTGCCACCAGTGATAAGAGCGCGGGACAGGGGGCAAATGGCTACACCTTC	CATSDKSAGQGANGYTF
TRBV4-1	.	.	TRBJ1-6	TGCGCCAGCAGCCAAGTAGGAGTGGATCCTACTTCACCCCTCCACTTT	CASSQVGVDPTSPLHF
TRBV12-3/TRBV12-4	.	.	TRBJ1-6	TGTGCCAGCAGTTTAAGGGGGGGTTCACCCCTCCACTTT	CASSLRGGSPLHF
TRBV11-3	TRBD1	once	TRBJ2-3	TGTGCCAGCAGCCTAGGGCAGGGGGCGGGAGATACGCAGTATTTT	CASSLGQGAGDTQYF
TRBV6-5	.	.	TRBJ2-3	TGTGCCAGCTCGGTTTTCTCAGATACGCAGTATTTT	CASSVFSDTQYF
TRBV28	TRBD1	.	TRBJ2-3	TGTGCCAGCAGTTGGACAGGGACGACAGATACGCAGTATTTT	CASSWTGTTDTQYF
TRBV18	TRBD2	.	TRBJ2-5	TGTGCCAGCTCACCAGGCCGAGCGGGGGTAGAGACCCAGTACTTC	CASSPGRAGVETQYF
TRBV2	TRBD2	.	TRBJ2-5	TGTGCCAGCAGCCATCGACTAGCGGGGGAGGAGACCCAGTACTTC	CASSHRLAGEETQYF
TRBV9	TRBD2	.	TRBJ2-1	TGTGCCAGCAGCCCCCTCCCTAGCGGGGGCCTAAGGAATGAGCAGTTCTTC	CASSPLPSGGLRNEQFF
TRBV24-1	.	.	TRBJ1-5	TGTGCCACCAGTGATTCAGGGCTAACAGGACAGCCCCAGCATTTT	CATSDSGLTGQPQHF
TRBV19	.	.	TRBJ1-5	TGTGCCAGTAGTATACTAGGGGTGGGGCAGCCCCAGCATTTT	CASSILGVGQPQHF
TRBV27	.	.	TRBJ1-2	TGTGCCAGCAGTGCAGGGGTTTCTGGCTACACCTTC	CASSAGVSGYTF
TRBV3-1/TRBV3-2	TRBD2	.	TRBJ2-5	TGTGCCAGCAGCGATAGCGGGAGGGCCACGGGAAAGACCCAGTACTTC	CASSDSGRATGKTQYF
TRBV19	TRBD1	.	TRBJ2-3	TGTGCCAGTAGGAGTAAGAGACAGGGGGCTACAGATACGCAGTATTTT	CASRSKRQGATDTQYF
TRBV5-1	TRBD2	.	TRBJ2-4	TGCGCCAGCAGCTTGGCGACTAGCGGGGGCTTCGACATTCAGTACTTC	CASSLATSGGFDIQYF
TRBV4-2	.	.	TRBJ1-1	TGTGCCAGCAGCCAAGACAGGGGTGAAGCTTTCTTT	CASSQDRGEAFF
TRBV9	TRBD2	.	TRBJ2-4	TGTGCCAGCAGCGTAAGCGGGGGTGGCCAAAACATTCAGTACTTC	CASSVSGGGQNIQYF
TRBV24-1	TRBD2	.	TRBJ2-1	TGTGCCACCAGTGACCCGAAGAGGACTAGCGGGAGGTCTTACAATGAGCAGTTCTTC	CATSDPKRTSGRSYNEQFF
TRBV19	.	.	TRBJ2-7	TGTGCCAGTAGTACCCTCTACAGCTACTCCTACGAGCAGTACTTC	CASSTLYSYSYEQYF
TRBV5-1	.	.	TRBJ2-1	TGCGCCAGCAGCTTGGATACACCTAGCTCCTACAATGAGCAGTTCTTC	CASSLDTPSSYNEQFF
TRBV9	TRBD1	once	TRBJ2-7	TGTGCCAGCAGCGCTAGCACACAGGGGTTTCACGAGCAGTACTTC	CASSASTQGFHEQYF
TRBV11-2	.	.	TRBJ2-7	TGTGCCAGCAGCTTGCAGGAACAATCCTACGAGCAGTACTTC	CASSLQEQSYEQYF
TRBV7-8	.	.	TRBJ1-4	TGTGCCAGCAGCCCCGCAGGGTGGGAAAAACTGTTTTTT	CASSPAGWEKLFF
TRBV27	.	few	TRBJ2-7	TGTGCCAGCAGTCACGGACAGCCATACGAGCAGTACTTC	CASSHGQPYEQYF
TRBV30	.	.	TRBJ2-7	TGTGCCTGGAGTGTACAAGGACACTCCTACGAGCAGTACTTC	CAWSVQGHSYEQYF
TRBV23-1	.	.	TRBJ2-7	TGCGCCGGGCCCGGACAAATCTCCTACGAGCAGTACTTC	CAGPGQISYEQYF
TRBV29-1	TRBD2	once	TRBJ2-1	TGCAGCGTCCCGTGGGGGGGGAGCTCCTACAATGAGCAGTTCTTC	CSVPWGGSSYNEQFF
TRBV29-1	TRBD1	.	TRBJ1-1	TGCAGCGTAGCGGACAGGTTAAACACTGAAGCTTTCTTT	CSVADRLNTEAFF
TRBV18	.	.	TRBJ1-6	TGTGCCAGCTCACCACGACCACCTCGGACAGCTAATTCACCCCTCCACTTT	CASSPRPPRTANSPLHF
TRBV10-3	.	.	TRBJ2-7	TGTGCCATCAGTGAGTCTTTGGGGGCCGGAGCCTACGAGCAGTACTTC	CAISESLGAGAYEQYF
TRBV2	.	.	TRBJ2-5	TGTGCCAGCAGTGACGCGGAGACCCAGTACTTC	CASSDAETQYF
TRBV5-6	.	few	TRBJ1-3	TGTGCCAGCAGCTTGGGGAGCTCTGGAAACACCATATATTTT	CASSLGSSGNTIYF
TRBV3-1/TRBV3-2	TRBD1	once	TRBJ2-2	TGTGCCAGCAGCCCACAGGGGTCGGCCGGGGAGCTGTTTTTT	CASSPQGSAGELFF